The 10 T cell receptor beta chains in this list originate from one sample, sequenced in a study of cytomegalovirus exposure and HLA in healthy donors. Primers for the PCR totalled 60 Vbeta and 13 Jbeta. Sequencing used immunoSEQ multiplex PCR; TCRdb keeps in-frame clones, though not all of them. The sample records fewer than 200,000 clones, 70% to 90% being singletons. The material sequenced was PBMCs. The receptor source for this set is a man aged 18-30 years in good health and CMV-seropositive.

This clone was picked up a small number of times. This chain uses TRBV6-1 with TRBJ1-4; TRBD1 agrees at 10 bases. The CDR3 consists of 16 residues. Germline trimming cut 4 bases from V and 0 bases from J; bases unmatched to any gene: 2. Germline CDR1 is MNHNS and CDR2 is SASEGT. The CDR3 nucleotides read TGTGCCAGCAGTGGAGGACAGGGGGCAACTAATGAAAAACTGTTTTTT. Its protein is CASSGGQGATNEKLFF.

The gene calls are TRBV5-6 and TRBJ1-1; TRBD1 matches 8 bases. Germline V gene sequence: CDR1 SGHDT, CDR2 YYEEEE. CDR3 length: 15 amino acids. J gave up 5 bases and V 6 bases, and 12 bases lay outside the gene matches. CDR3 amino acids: CASTAGQGVRTEAFF. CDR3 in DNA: TGTGCCAGCACCGCCGGACAGGGCGTTCGGACTGAAGCTTTCTTT.

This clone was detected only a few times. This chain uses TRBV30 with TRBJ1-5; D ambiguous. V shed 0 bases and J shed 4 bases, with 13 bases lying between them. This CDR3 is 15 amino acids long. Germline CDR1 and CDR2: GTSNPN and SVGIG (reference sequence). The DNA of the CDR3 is TGTGCCTGGAGTGTACGGCACAGCTTAAATCAGCCCCAGCATTTT. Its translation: CAWSVRHSLNQPQHF.

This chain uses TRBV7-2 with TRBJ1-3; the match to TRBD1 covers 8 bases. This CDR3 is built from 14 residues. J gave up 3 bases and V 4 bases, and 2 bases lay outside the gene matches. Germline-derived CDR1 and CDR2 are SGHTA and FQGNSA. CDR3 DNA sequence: TGTGCCAGCAGCTCGGACAGGGTTGGAAACACCATATATTTT. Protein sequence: CASSSDRVGNTIYF.

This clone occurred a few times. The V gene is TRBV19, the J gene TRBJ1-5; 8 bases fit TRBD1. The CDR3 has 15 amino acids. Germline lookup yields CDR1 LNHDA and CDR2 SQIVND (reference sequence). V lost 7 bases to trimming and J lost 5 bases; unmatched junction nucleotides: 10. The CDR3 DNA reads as TGTGCCAGTATCAACCAGGGGGCAGGATATCAGCCCCAGCATTTT. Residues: CASINQGAGYQPQHF. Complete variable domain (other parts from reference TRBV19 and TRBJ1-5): DGGITQSPKYLFRKEGQNVTLSCEQNLNHDAMYWYRQDPGQGLRLIYYSQIVNDFQKGDIAEGYSVSREKKESFPLTVTSAQKNPTAFYLCASINQGAGYQPQHFGDGTRLSIL.

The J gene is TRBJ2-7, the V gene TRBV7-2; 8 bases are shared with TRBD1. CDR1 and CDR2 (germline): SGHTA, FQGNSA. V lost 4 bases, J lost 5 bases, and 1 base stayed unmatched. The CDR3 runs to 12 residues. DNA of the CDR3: TGTGCCAGCAGCTGGACAGGGAACGAGCAGTACTTC. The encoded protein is CASSWTGNEQYF.

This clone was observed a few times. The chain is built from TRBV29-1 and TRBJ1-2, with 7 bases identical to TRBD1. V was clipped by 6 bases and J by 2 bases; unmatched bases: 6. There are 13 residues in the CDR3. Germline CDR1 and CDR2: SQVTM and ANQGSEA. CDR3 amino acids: CSVETGANYGYTF. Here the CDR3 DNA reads TGCAGCGTCGAAACAGGGGCGAACTATGGCTACACCTTC.

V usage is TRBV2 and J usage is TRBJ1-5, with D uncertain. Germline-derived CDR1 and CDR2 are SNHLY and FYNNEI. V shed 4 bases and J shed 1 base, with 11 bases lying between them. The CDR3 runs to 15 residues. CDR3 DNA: TGTGCCAGCAGTGGCGACTCACGGAGCAATCAGCCCCAGCATTTT. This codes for CASSGDSRSNQPQHF.

The CDR3 DNA sequence: TGTGCCAGCAGCTTAACTTCAAACACTGAAGCTTTCTTT. It yields the protein CASSLTSNTEAFF. This chain connects TRBV7-3 to TRBJ1-1; D uncertain. Between the trimmed V and J ends, which lost 0 bases and 2 bases, there was a span of 4 bases. Germline-derived CDR1 and CDR2 are SGHTA and FQGTGA. The length of the CDR3 is 13 residues.

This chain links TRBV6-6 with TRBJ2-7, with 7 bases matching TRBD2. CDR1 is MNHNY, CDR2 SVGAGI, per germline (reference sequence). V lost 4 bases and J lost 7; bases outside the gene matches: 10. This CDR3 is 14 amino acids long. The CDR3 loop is CASSWGGVGSEQYF. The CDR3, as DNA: TGTGCCAGCAGTTGGGGGGGGGTGGGCAGTGAGCAGTACTTC.